This record concerns one T cell receptor (beta chain) sequence. This sample is part of a study of control samples from healthy donors and cancer patients. Germline V gene lookup returns CDR1 SGHRS and CDR2 YFSETQ. Trimming took off 5 bases at V and 7 bases at J, with 9 bases between the two ends. The CDR3 totals 11 residues. Profiled with immunoSEQ multiplex PCR; TCRdb holds only in-frame clones, not every one. Altogether tens of thousands of clones are present, about 87% being singletons, with the ten largest covering 13% to 15%. Sequencing was done on a sample of blood. V usage is TRBV5-1 and J usage is TRBJ2-5; possibly TRBD2 for D (5 bases). The TCR originated in a woman between 65 and 79 years old in good health. CDR3 sequence (DNA): TGCGCCAGCAGTGTTGGGAGGACCCAGTACTTC. Amino acid sequence: CASSVGRTQYF.